The clone carrying this TCR beta chain was detected only a few times. This sample's time point: patch test 3, about 24 weeks after DPC sensitization. Treatment here: therapeutic diphenylcyclopropenone sensitization with weekly scalp DPC. Blood, whole and unfractionated, served as the source for total RNA extraction. This sample stems from a study of human T cells and chemical hapten exposure. Study-wide background: After 6 days, upper back 0.01% DPC patch tests were scored.

The CDR3 is 14 residues long. The V and J ends lost 3 bases and 0 bases respectively, with 8 bases between them. The germline gives CDR1 MDHEN, CDR2 SYDVKM. Single cDNA molecules in the library carried unique molecular identifiers attached during preparation. One entry per CDR3 protein results from TCRdb running MiXCR on the RACE reads. The sample yields more than 150,000 distinct CDR3 sequences, about 22% seen once. The chain recombines TRBV28 with TRBJ1-1; maybe TRBD1 (5 bases). Sequenced here: whole blood, sampled in connection with sensitization to the hapten diphenylcyclopropenone (DPC). This receptor was taken from a woman aged 40 to 50 with alopecia areata. Some clones in this sample may be carry-over from other donors' samples. The CDR3 loop is CASSLAGMNTEAFF. The CDR3 nucleotides are TGTGCCAGCAGTTTGGCAGGGATGAACACTGAAGCTTTCTTT.